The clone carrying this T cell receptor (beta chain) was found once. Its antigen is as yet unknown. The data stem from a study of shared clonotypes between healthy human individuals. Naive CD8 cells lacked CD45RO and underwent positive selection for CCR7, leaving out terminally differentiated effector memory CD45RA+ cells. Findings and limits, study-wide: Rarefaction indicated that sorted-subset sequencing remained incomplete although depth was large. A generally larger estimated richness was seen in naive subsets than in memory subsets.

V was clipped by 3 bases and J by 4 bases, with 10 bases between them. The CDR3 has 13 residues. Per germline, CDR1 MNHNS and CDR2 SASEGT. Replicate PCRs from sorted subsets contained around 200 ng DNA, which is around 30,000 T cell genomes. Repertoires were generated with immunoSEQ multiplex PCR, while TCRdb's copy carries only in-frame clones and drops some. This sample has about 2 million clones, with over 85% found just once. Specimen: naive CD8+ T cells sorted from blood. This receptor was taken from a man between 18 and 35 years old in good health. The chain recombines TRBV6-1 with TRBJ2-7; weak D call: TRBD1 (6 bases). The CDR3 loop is CASSDRQVYEQYF. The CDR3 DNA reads TGTGCCAGCAGTGACCGACAGGTTTACGAGCAGTACTTC.